The sequence of this T cell receptor (beta chain) was determined in a study of T cells in Graves' hyperthyroidism and ophthalmopathy. Study observations and caveats: Prediction of ophthalmopathy progression came a median around 6 months pre-onset.

Amplification targeted TCR beta CDR3 regions from RNA transcripts. The TCR CDR3 was amplified in a first-round RT-PCR using the HTBI primer set. TCRdb analysed the multiplex PCR reads with MiXCR anew, one entry per CDR3 protein. The sample records about 290,000 distinct CDR3 sequences, about 14% being singletons. V lost 6 bases, J lost 5 bases, and 29 bases lay in between. CDR1 and CDR2 (germline): MNHNS, SASEGT. The CDR3 is 18 residues long. Ten or more counts support this clonotype. Its antigen is not identified. The chain joins TRBV6-1 to TRBJ2-7; D might be TRBD1 or TRBD2, each matching 5 bases. Sequences were obtained from blood. The sequence was collected from a woman in her twenties or thirties with Graves' hyperthyroidism that later progressed to Graves' ophthalmopathy. The CDR3 bases are TGTGCCAGCAGGGGACCCGACAGTTCGGAGAGGCCGTCCAACGAGCAGTACTTC. Its protein product is CASRGPDSSERPSNEQYF.